Included here is one TCR beta chain sequence, with context. It lacks a known antigen. Nothing much larger sits one base from this clone, and base qualities are not available. TCRbeta CDR3 regions were amplified from genomic DNA using the immunoSEQ Assay, a bias-controlled multiplex PCR. In the source study's methods: The number of nucleated cells in each sample was estimated from the amplification of reference gene primers within the assay. To quantify the absolute abundance of each unique TCRbeta CDR3 rearrangement, sequence reads were collapsed and filtered. For each sample, productive Simpson clonality was calculated as the square root of Simpson's diversity index over productive rearrangements. Drawn from immuneACCESS, this table holds only the in-frame rearrangements with V and J called that TCRdb kept. Clones are partly lost; checked studies trace under half to an unresolved V gene and leave the rest unexplained. V and J calls and clone size are given by that table; D and trimming were obtained from the DNA. In this sample the table shows 100,000 or so clones, around 89% of which occur a single time. In total, the top ten clones hold approximately 31% of the sample.

Taken from cysteine to phenylalanine, the CDR3 has 18 residues. CDR3 DNA is the only sequence kept; it has 54 bases, read in frame from the first base. The collaborating institutions used their own protocols to collect whole blood in K2EDTA tubes. Collaborator samples were shipped for TCRbeta analysis as frozen whole blood, isolated PBMCs, or DNA extracted from either sample type. The data stem from a study of blood T cell repertoires in COVID-19 (dated by TCRdb to 2020 to 2022). Study-level background: Collaborator samples came from the United States, Italy and Spain and covered acute and convalescent phases of COVID-19. Where HLA class I and class II types were available, the types were taken from metadata supplied by the sample provider, not from assay-based typing. Samples were obtained from the ongoing ImmuneRACE study (first 160 participants) and from over a thousand subjects provided by 6 global collaborators. A freely available public database, intended as a resource for researchers studying the immune response to SARS-CoV-2, is where the repertoires were released. The prospective study material was composed of cDNA or gDNA derived from T cells, B-cell-depleted T cells, or PBMCs. The dataset comprised deeply sampled blood TCRbeta repertoires from subjects exposed to, actively infected with, or recovered from COVID-19. A de-identified subject ID, COVID-19 status, age in years and sex were almost always included in the sample metadata. What the study reported, not specific to this receptor: The amount of clinical and demographic metadata varied by source and participant and was provided uncurated.

The V and J segments used are TRBV21-1 and TRBJ1-5. TRBV21-1 is given as a pseudogene. This sequence originates from a woman older than 75 with acute or convalescent COVID-19. Input material: peripheral blood. The sequenced DNA: TGTGCCAGCAGCAAATCTTTCGGGGGGACAATTCTCAATCAGCCCCAGCATTTT. Its amino acids are CASSKSFGGTILNQPQHF.